Listed here is a single T cell receptor (beta chain). Its antigen is not known. These data come from a study of cytomegalovirus exposure and HLA in healthy donors. Study as a whole: An early release of data contained some 80 million unique TCRs, which came from HLA-typed donors. Points from the study as a whole: Association of roughly 17,000 TCR beta sequences with HLA alleles was found at 0.05 false discovery rate in a later analysis. Certain indistinguishable V segments, among them TRBV6-2 and TRBV6-3, were excluded. Presence/absence analyses rested on an assumption that sequencing depth was roughly uniform across donors.

The PCR was carried out with 60 Vbeta primers and 13 Jbeta primers. Here immunoSEQ multiplex PCR was the method, and the copy in TCRdb shows in-frame clones only, minus some. The table lists roughly 200,000 clones, 9.5% of them singletons. The CDR3 spans 16 residues. V was pared by 0 bases and J by 4 bases, with 10 bases between. CDR1 and CDR2 from the germline V gene are MGHRA and YSYEKL. This TCR derives from a woman in her 30s in good health and CMV-seropositive. The V call is TRBV4-1, the J call TRBJ2-6; perhaps TRBD2 as D (6 bases). The sequenced sample was PBMCs. Here the CDR3 DNA reads TGCGCCAGCAGCCAAGATGTAAGCGGGGGGGCCAACGTCCTGACTTTC. Protein product: CASSQDVSGGANVLTF.